One sample yielded the 8 T cell receptor beta chains listed below, sequenced in a study of control samples from healthy donors and cancer patients. Only in-frame clones appear in the TCRdb table, and some are missing; sequencing was by immunoSEQ multiplex PCR. The data contain some 150,000 clones, 95% to 96% of them singletons. Sequenced material: blood. Receptors were obtained from a woman aged 25 to 39 in good health.

This rearrangement joins TRBV10-3 to TRBJ1-1; D gene uncertain. The germline V gene has CDR1 ENHRY and CDR2 SYGVKD. Trimming removed 3 bases at V and 2 bases at J, with 7 bases between. This CDR3 region has 13 residues. The CDR3 DNA follows: TGTGCCATCAGTGACGGGGTAAACACTGAAGCTTTCTTT. This sequence encodes CAISDGVNTEAFF.

This clone was recorded only once. V usage is TRBV29-1 and J usage is TRBJ2-7; D may match TRBD1 or TRBD2 (5 bases each). Germline lookup yields CDR1 SQVTM and CDR2 ANQGSEA. V was shortened by 4 bases and J by 3 bases, with 10 bases between the two germline ends. The CDR3 contains 12 residues. CDR3 protein: CSVGDGDYEQYF. The CDR3, as DNA: TGCAGCGTTGGGGACGGAGACTACGAGCAGTACTTC.

The V gene is TRBV19, the J gene TRBJ1-5; TRBD1 aligns across 9 bases. Germline V CDR1 and CDR2: LNHDA, SQIVND (reference sequence). Germline trimming cut 2 bases from V and 8 bases from J; bases unmatched to any gene: 4. This CDR3 has 14 residues. In DNA, the CDR3 is TGTGCCAGTAGTATAAACAGGGGGCTGAAGCCCCAGCATTTT. Its translation: CASSINRGLKPQHF. Full variable domain (missing parts from reference TRBV19 and TRBJ1-5): DGGITQSPKYLFRKEGQNVTLSCEQNLNHDAMYWYRQDPGQGLRLIYYSQIVNDFQKGDIAEGYSVSREKKESFPLTVTSAQKNPTAFYLCASSINRGLKPQHFGDGTRLSIL.

The chain recombines TRBV6-5 with TRBJ1-1, with TRBD1 identical over 8 bases. Germline CDR1 MNHEY, CDR2 SVGAGI. Trimming cost V 6 bases and J 4 bases; bases outside gene matches: 1. The CDR3 loop spans 12 amino acids. CDR3 DNA sequence: TGTGCCAGCAGGACAGGGGTCACTGAAGCTTTCTTT. It codes for CASRTGVTEAFF.

V usage is TRBV9 and J usage is TRBJ1-4; TRBD1 is a possible D gene (5 bases). The germline V gene has CDR1 SGDLS and CDR2 YYNGEE. V was pared by 4 bases and J by 8 bases, with 18 bases between. This CDR3 has 15 residues. The CDR3 is CASSPLKAGSEKLFF. The CDR3 nucleotides are TGTGCCAGCAGCCCCCTAAAGGCAGGGAGCGAAAAACTGTTTTTT.

This rearrangement joins TRBV4-1 to TRBJ1-1, with D hard to call. The V and J ends lost 0 bases and 2 bases respectively, with 7 bases between them. Germline values: CDR1 MGHRA, CDR2 YSYEKL. There are 14 residues in the CDR3. DNA for the CDR3: TGCGCCAGCAGCCAAGATATGGGTAACACTGAAGCTTTCTTT. This codes for CASSQDMGNTEAFF.

This chain joins TRBV6-5 and TRBJ1-3; TRBD1 is a possible D gene (5 bases). V dropped 11 bases and J dropped 8 bases, with 25 bases sitting between them. This CDR3 spans 15 amino acids. In germline, CDR1 is MNHEY, CDR2 SVGAGI. The CDR3 DNA reads TGTGCCGACACCAGCACCCGACAGCCCGAGGACACCATATATTTT. The encoded protein is CADTSTRQPEDTIYF.

This clone occurred a few times. This chain connects TRBV13 to TRBJ1-1; 9 bases map to TRBD1. Germline CDR1 reads PRHDT; CDR2 reads FYEKMQ (reference sequence). This CDR3 region has 15 residues. V shed 3 bases, J shed 7 bases, and the junction held 9 bases outside the gene matches. DNA of the CDR3: TGTGCCAGCAGCTTCGGACAGGGGCGTGTGGGTGAAGCTTTCTTT. This encodes CASSFGQGRVGEAFF.